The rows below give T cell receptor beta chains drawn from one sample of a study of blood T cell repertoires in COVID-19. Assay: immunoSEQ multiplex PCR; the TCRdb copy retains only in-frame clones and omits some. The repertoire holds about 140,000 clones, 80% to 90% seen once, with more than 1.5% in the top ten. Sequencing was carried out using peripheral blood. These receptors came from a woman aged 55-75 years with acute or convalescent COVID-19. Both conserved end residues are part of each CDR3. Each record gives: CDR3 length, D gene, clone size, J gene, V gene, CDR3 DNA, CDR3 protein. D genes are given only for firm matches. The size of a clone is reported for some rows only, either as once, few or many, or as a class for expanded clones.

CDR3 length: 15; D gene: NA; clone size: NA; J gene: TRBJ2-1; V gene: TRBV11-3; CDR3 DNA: TGTGCCAGCAGCTTAGTTAGGCAGGGTGAGGATGAGCAGTTCTTC; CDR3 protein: CASSLVRQGEDEQFF
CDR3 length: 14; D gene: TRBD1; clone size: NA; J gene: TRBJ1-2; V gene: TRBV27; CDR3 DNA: TGTGCCAGCAGTTTGGGACAGGGGTTTTATGGCTACACCTTC; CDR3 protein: CASSLGQGFYGYTF
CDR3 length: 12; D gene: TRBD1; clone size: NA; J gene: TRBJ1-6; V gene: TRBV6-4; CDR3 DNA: TGTGCCAGGACAGGGAATAATTCACCCCTCCACTTT; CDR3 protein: CARTGNNSPLHF
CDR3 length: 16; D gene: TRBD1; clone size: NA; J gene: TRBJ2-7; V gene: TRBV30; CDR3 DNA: TGTGCCTGGGAGAAATTCCCCGGGACAGGCTCCTACGAGCAGTACTTC; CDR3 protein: CAWEKFPGTGSYEQYF
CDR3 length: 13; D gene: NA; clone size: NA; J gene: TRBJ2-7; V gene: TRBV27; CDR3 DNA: TGTGCCAGCAGTTTTAACAGTGCCTACGAGCAGTACTTC; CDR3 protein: CASSFNSAYEQYF
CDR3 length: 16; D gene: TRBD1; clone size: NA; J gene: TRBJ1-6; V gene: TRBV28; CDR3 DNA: TGTGCCAGCAGAAGAGGGGGAGGGGACAGGGATTCACCCCTCCACTTT; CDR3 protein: CASRRGGGDRDSPLHF
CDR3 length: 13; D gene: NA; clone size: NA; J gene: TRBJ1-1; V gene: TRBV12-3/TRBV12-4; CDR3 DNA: TGTGCCAGCAGTTTGGAGGGGAACACTGAAGCTTTCTTT; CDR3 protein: CASSLEGNTEAFF
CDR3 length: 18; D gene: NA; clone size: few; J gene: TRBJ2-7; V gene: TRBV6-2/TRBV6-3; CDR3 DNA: TGTGCCAGCAGTTATTTCCCCAGGGTCGCGATACCCCCCTACGAGCAGTACTTC; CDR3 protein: CASSYFPRVAIPPYEQYF
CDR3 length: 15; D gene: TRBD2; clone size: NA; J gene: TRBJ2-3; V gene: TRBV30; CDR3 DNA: TGTGCCTGGAGTGTAGGCGGGGAGGGCGGGGTGACGCAGTATTTT; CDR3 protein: CAWSVGGEGGVTQYF
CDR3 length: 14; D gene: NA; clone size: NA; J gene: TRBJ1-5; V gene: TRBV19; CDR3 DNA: TGTGCCAGTAGTATCCACAGGAACAATCAGCCCCAGCATTTT; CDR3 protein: CASSIHRNNQPQHF
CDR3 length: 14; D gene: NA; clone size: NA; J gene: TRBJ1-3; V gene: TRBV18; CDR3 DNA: TGTGCCAGCTCACCGGCGGACTCTGGAAACACCATATATTTT; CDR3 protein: CASSPADSGNTIYF
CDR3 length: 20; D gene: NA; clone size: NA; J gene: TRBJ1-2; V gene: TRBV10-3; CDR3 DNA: TGTGCCATCAGTGAGCGAGGCGACAGCCGAGTTCCCCGTGCTAACTATGGCTACACCTTC; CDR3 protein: CAISERGDSRVPRANYGYTF
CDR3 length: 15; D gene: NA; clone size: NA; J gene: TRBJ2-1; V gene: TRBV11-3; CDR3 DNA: TGTGCCAGCAGCTTAGGTAGCGGCACCTGGAATGAGCAGTTCTTC; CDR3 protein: CASSLGSGTWNEQFF
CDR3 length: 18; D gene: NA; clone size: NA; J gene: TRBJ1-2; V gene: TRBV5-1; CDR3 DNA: TGCGCCAGCAGTTTCGACAGAGGTGATCCTAGGGCTAACTATGGCTACACCTTC; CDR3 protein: CASSFDRGDPRANYGYTF
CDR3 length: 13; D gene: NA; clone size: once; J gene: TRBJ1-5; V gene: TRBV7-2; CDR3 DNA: TGTGCCAGCAGCCTTACAGGGTTTCAGCCCCAGCATTTT; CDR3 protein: CASSLTGFQPQHF
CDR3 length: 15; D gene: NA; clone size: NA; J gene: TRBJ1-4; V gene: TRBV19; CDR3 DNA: TGTGCCAGTAGTATAGGACAGGCCACGGGGGAAAAACTGTTTTTT; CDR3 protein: CASSIGQATGEKLFF
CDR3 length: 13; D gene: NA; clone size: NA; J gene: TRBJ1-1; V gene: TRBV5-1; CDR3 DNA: TGCGCCAGCAGCTTAAGGGGGGGAACTGAAGCTTTCTTT; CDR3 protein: CASSLRGGTEAFF
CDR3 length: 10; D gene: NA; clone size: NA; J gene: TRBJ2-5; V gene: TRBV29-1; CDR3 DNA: TGCAGCGTTCTTCAAGAGACCCAGTACTTC; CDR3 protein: CSVLQETQYF
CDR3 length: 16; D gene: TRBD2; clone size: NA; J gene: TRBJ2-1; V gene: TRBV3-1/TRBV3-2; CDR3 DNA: TGTGCCAGCAGCCCGATAGCGGGGGGGCCGGGCAATGAGCAGTTCTTC; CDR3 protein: CASSPIAGGPGNEQFF
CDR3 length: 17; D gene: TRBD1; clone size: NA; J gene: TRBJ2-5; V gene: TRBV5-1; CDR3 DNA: TGCGCCAGCAGCTTGACGGGGACGGGACAGGGTGGGGAGACCCAGTACTTC; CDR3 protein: CASSLTGTGQGGETQYF
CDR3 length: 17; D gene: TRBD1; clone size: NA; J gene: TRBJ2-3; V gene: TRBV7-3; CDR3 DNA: TGTGCCAGCAGCTCCCCGACCGGGACAGGGGGGACAGATACGCAGTATTTT; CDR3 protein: CASSSPTGTGGTDTQYF
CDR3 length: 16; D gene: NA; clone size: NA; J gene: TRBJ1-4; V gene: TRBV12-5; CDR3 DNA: TGTGCTAGTGGAGACCACCCCCGGGACAAACCCGAAAAACTGTTTTTT; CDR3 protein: CASGDHPRDKPEKLFF
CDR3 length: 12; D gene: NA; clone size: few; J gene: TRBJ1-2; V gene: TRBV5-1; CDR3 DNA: TGCGCCAGCAGCTTGGAATCGGGTGGCTACACCTTC; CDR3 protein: CASSLESGGYTF
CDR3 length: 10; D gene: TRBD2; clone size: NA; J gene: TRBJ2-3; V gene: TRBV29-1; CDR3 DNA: TGCGCAGCGGGGACAGATACGCAGTATTTT; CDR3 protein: CAAGTDTQYF
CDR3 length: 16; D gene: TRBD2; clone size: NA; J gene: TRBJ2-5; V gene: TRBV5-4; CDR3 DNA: TGTGCCAGCAGCTTCGGGGCGGGGGGGCCCCAAGAGACCCAGTACTTC; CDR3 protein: CASSFGAGGPQETQYF
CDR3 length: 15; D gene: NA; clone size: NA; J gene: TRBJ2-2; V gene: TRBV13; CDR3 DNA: TGTGCCAGCAGGCATCGGGGGGCCGACACCGGGGAGCTGTTTTTT; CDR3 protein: CASRHRGADTGELFF
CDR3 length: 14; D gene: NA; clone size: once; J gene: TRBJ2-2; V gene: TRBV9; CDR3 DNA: TGTGCCAGCAGCGTAGGGCACCGAAGCGGGGAGCTGTTTTTT; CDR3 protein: CASSVGHRSGELFF
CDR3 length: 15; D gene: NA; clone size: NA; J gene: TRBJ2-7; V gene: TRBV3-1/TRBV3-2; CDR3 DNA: TGTGCCAGCAGTCTAGGGCGGGGAGGCCCATACGAGCAGTACTTC; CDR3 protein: CASSLGRGGPYEQYF
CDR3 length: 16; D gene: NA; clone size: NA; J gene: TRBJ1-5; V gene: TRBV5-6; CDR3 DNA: TGTGCCAGCAGCTTGTTTGGCGGGTCAAGCAATCAGCCCCAGCATTTT; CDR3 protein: CASSLFGGSSNQPQHF
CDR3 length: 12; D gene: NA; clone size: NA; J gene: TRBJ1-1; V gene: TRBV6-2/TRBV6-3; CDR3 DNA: TGTGCCAGCAGTCCCCGGTCCGAGCCGGCTTTCTTT; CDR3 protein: CASSPRSEPAFF
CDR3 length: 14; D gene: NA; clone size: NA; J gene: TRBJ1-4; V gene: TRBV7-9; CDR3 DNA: TGTGCCAGCCAAAGGGGAGGTCTTAATGAAAAACTGTTTTTT; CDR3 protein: CASQRGGLNEKLFF
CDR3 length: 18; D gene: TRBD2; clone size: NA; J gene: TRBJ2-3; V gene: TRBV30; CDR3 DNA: TGTGCCTGGAGTTCAACTAGCGGGGGGGCTACAGTTCGAGATACGCAGTATTTT; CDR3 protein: CAWSSTSGGATVRDTQYF
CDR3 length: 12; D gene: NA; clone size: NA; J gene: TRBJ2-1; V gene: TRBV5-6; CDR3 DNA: TGTGCCAGCAGCTTGGTACAGAATGAGCAGTTCTTC; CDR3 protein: CASSLVQNEQFF
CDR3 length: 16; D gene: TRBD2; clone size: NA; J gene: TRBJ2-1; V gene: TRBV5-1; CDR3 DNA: TGCGCCAGCAGCCTCCTGGGGACTAGCGGACACAATGAGCAGTTCTTC; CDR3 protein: CASSLLGTSGHNEQFF
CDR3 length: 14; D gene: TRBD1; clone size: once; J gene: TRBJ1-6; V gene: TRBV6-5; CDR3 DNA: TGTGCCAGCATCGCCGGGACAGGGAATTCACCCCTCCACTTT; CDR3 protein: CASIAGTGNSPLHF
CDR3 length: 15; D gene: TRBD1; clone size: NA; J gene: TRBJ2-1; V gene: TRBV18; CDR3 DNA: TGTGCCAGCTCACCAATGGACAGGGGGTCTAATGAGCAGTTCTTC; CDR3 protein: CASSPMDRGSNEQFF
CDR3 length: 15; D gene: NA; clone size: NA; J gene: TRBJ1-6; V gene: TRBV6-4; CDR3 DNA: TGTGCCACCCCCGACTGGAGCTCCTATAATTCACCCCTCCACTTT; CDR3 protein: CATPDWSSYNSPLHF
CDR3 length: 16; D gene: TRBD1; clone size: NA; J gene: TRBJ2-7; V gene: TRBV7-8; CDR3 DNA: TGTGCCAGCAGCTTAGGGTCGGGACAGGGTGGCTACGAGCAGTACTTC; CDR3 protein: CASSLGSGQGGYEQYF